This record covers a single TCR beta chain. The antigen is not known. A junction end diverges from the germline sequence, so it may reflect a read error. Additional DNA sequences in this sample encode the identical CDR3. How the authors handled the data: A papillary thyroid cancer distant-metastasis classifier was built from CDR3 differences across clinicopathological groups. TCRdb re-called clones from the PCR reads using MiXCR. The V and J calls, along with clone size, are taken from TCRdb and not from the paper's own processing. Of 30,000 to 35,000 clones in the sample, 30% were seen once. This record comes from a study of metastatic and nonmetastatic thyroid tumors. Study context: A comparison of repertoires was made across blood and tumor or nodule tissue from malignant and benign thyroid patients.

The CDR3 loop spans 15 amino acids. The germline gives CDR1 MNHEY, CDR2 SMNVEV (reference sequence). Nobody among the patients had been given any treatment before thyroid surgery. Study-level findings and limits: Within blood and tumor, benign nodules reportedly had significantly lower TCR beta diversity than malignant thyroid tumors did.

The sequenced sample consisted of blood. The chain links TRBV27 to TRBJ2-2, with D perhaps matching TRBD2 (5 bases). The receptor comes from a female donor with papillary thyroid cancer or a benign thyroid nodule (not recorded which). Some clones in this sample may be carry-over from other donors' samples. CDR3 protein: CASSTGIPYTGELFF. DNA of the CDR3: TGTGCCAGCAGTACCGGGATCCCTTACACCGGGGAGCTATTTTTT.